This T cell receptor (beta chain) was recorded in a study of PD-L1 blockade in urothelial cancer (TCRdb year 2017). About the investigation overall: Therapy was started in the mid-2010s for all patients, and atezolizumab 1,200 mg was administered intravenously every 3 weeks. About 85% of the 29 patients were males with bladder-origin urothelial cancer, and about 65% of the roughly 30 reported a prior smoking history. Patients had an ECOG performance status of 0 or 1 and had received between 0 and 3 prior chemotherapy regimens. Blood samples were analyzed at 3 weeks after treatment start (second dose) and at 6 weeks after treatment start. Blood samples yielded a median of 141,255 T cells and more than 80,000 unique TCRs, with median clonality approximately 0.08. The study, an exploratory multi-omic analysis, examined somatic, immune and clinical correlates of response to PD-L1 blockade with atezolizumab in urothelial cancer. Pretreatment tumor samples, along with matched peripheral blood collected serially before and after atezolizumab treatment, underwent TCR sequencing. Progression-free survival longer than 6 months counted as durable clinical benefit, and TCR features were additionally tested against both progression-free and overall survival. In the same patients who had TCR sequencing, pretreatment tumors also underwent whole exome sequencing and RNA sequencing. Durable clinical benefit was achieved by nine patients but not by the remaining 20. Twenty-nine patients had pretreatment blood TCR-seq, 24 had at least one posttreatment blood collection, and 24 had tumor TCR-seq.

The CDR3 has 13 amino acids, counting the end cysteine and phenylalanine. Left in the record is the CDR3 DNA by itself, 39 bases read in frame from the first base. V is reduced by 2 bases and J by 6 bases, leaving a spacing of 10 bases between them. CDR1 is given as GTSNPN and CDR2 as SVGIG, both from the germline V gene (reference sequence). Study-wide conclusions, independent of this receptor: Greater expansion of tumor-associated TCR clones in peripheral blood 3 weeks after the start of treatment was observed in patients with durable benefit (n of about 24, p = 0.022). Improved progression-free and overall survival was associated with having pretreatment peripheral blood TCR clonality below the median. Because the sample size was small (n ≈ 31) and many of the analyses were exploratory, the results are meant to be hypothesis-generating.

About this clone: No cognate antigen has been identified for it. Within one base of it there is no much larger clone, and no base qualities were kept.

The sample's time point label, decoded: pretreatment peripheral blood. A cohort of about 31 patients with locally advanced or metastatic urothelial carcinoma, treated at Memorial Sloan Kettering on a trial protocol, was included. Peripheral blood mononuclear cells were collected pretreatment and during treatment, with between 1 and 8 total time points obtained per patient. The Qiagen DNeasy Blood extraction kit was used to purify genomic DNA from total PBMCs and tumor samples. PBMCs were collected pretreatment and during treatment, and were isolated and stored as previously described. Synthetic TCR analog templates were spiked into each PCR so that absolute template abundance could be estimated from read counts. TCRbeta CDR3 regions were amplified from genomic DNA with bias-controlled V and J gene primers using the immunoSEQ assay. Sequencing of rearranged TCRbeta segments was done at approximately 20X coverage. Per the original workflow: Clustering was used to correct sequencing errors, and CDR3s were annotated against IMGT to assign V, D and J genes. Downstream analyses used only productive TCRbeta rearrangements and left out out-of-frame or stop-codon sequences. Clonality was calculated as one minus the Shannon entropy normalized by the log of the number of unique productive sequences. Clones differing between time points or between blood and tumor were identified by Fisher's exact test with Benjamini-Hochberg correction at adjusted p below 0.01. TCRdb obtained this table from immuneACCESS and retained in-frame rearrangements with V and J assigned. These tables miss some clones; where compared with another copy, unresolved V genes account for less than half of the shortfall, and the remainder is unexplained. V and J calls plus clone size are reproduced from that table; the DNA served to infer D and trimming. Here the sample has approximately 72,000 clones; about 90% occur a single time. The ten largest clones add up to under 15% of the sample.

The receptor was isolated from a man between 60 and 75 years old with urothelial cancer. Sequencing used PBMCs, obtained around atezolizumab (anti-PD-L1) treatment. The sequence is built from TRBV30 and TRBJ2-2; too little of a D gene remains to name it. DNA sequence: TGTGCCTGGAGTAGGAGAGCACCCGGGGAGCTGTTTTTT. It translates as CAWSRRAPGELFF.